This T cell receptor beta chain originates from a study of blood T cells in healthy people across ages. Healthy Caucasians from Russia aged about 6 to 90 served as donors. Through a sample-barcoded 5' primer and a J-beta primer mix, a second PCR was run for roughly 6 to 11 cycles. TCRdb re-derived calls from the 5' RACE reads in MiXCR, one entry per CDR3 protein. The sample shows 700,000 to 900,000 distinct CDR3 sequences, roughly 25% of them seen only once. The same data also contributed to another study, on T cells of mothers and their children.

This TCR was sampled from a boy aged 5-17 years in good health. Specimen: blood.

CDR3 sequence (DNA): TGTGCCAGCCCCACACGACTCCAAGAGACCCAGTACTTC. Translating it yields CASPTRLQETQYF. The chain combines TRBV21-1 with TRBJ2-5. TRBV21-1 is noted as a pseudogene. The CDR3 has 13 amino acids.